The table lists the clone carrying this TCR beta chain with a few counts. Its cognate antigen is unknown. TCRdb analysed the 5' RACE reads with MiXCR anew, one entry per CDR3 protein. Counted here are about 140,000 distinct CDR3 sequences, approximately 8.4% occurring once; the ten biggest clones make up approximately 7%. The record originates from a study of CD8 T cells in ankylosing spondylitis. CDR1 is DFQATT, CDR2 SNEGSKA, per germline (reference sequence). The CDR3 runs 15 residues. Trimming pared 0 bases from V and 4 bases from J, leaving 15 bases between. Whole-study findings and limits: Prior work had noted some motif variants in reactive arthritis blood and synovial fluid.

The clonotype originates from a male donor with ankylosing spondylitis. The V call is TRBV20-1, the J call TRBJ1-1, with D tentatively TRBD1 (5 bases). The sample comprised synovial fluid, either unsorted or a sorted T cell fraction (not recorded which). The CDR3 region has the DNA TGCAGTGCTAGAGAGGCAGGGAGGTTTGGCACTGAAGCTTTCTTT. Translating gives CSAREAGRFGTEAFF.